The 10 T cell receptor beta chains in this list originate from one sample, sequenced in a study of shared clonotypes between healthy human individuals. Clones were read by immunoSEQ multiplex PCR, and TCRdb kept only the in-frame ones, dropping some. The data show some 1,100,000 clones, 70% to 80% seen once. Sequenced: memory CD4+ T cells from PBMCs. The subset here: CD45RA-negative fraction. The receptors derive from a man younger than 35 in good health. Some clones in this sample may be carry-over from other donors' samples.

The chain uses TRBV10-3 and TRBJ1-4, with TRBD1 as a possible D gene (5 bases). The CDR3 loop spans 14 amino acids. In germline, CDR1 is ENHRY, CDR2 SYGVKD. Trimming removed 2 bases at V and 8 bases at J, with 12 bases between. Written as DNA, the CDR3 is TGTGCCATCAGTGAGGCCGGGGGAGGAGAAAAACTGTTTTTT. As protein: CAISEAGGGEKLFF.

The chain combines TRBV28 with TRBJ2-5; 11 nucleotides agree with TRBD2. There are 18 residues in the CDR3. V gave up 7 bases and J gave up 5 bases; unmatched junction bases: 18. The germline CDR1 and CDR2 sequences are MDHEN and SYDVKM. In DNA form, the CDR3 reads TGTGCCAGCAAGCCTACTCTTAGCGGGAGGGCCGGTTGGGAGACCCAGTACTTC. It codes for CASKPTLSGRAGWETQYF.

The V gene is TRBV7-8, the J gene TRBJ1-5, with D possibly being TRBD1 (6 bases). The CDR3 contains 19 residues. Germline V gene sequence: CDR1 SGHVS, CDR2 FQNEAQ. V shed 5 bases and J shed 2 bases, with 25 bases lying between them. The DNA for the CDR3 is TGTGCCAGCAGCAACACCGCGAGCTTACAGGGTGGGGGCAATCAGCCCCAGCATTTT. It is translated as CASSNTASLQGGGNQPQHF.

About this clone itself: Germline is not matched at one junction end, which may reflect a read error. The chain uses TRBV20-1 and TRBJ2-7; no firm D call. Germline V gives CDR1 DFQATT, CDR2 SNEGSKA (reference sequence). The CDR3 consists of 11 residues. CDR3 coding DNA: TGCAGTGCTAGGACCGAGCCGAGAAAGGACTTC. The encoded protein is CSARTEPRKDF.

The chain uses TRBV4-1 and TRBJ2-7; 8 nucleotides agree with TRBD2. The CDR3 extends over 15 amino acids. Germline values: CDR1 MGHRA, CDR2 YSYEKL. V gave up 1 base and J gave up 4 bases; unmatched junction bases: 6. Written as DNA, the CDR3 is TGCGCCAGCAGCCAAGCACTAGCGGAGGTTTACGAGCAGTACTTC. Amino acid sequence: CASSQALAEVYEQYF.

This clone was seen ten or more times. The V call is TRBV18, the J call TRBJ1-1; weak D call: TRBD1 (5 bases). CDR1 KGHSH and CDR2 LQKENI come from the germline V gene. V was trimmed by 3 bases and J by 6 bases, leaving 17 bases between them. The CDR3 runs 15 residues. Written as DNA, the CDR3 is TGTGCCAGCTCACCCCCCCTGGGAGGGGACGCTGAAGCTTTCTTT. As protein: CASSPPLGGDAEAFF.

This clone has only one observation. The chain is built from TRBV7-9 and TRBJ2-2; TRBD1 aligns across 8 bases. This CDR3 has 17 residues. Trimming took 3 bases from V and 4 from J; bases not matched to a gene: 10. Germline CDR1 SEHNR, CDR2 FQNEAQ (reference sequence). Here the CDR3 reads CASSFTRARGRTGELFF. Written as DNA, the CDR3 is TGTGCCAGCAGCTTCACCCGGGCCAGGGGGCGCACCGGGGAGCTGTTTTTT.

V usage is TRBV9 and J usage is TRBJ1-1; D might be TRBD1 (6 bases). CDR3 size: 14 residues. CDR1 SGDLS and CDR2 YYNGEE come from the germline V gene. With 1 base removed from V and 6 bases from J, the gap between germline ends came to 13 bases. CDR3 DNA sequence: TGTGCCAGCAGCGTACGGGCAGGGGATCCTGAAGCTTTCTTT. Amino acids: CASSVRAGDPEAFF.

V is TRBV4-2 and J is TRBJ2-2; possibly TRBD2 for D (6 bases). Germline CDR1 LGHNA, CDR2 YNFKEQ. The CDR3 length is 16 residues. V was pared by 4 bases and J by 4 bases, with 16 bases between. CDR3 amino acids: CASSLGSRRGTGELFF. CDR3 nucleotide sequence: TGTGCCAGCAGCCTCGGCAGCCGGAGGGGCACCGGGGAGCTGTTTTTT.

The chain links TRBV6-5 to TRBJ2-7; unclear D gene. CDR3 length: 14 amino acids. CDR1 is MNHEY, CDR2 SVGAGI, per germline. The ends were cut back, 0 bases at V and 8 bases at J, with 14 bases in the middle. CDR3: CASSYSTGAGKQYF. CDR3 bases: TGTGCCAGCAGTTACTCGACGGGTGCTGGAAAGCAGTACTTC.